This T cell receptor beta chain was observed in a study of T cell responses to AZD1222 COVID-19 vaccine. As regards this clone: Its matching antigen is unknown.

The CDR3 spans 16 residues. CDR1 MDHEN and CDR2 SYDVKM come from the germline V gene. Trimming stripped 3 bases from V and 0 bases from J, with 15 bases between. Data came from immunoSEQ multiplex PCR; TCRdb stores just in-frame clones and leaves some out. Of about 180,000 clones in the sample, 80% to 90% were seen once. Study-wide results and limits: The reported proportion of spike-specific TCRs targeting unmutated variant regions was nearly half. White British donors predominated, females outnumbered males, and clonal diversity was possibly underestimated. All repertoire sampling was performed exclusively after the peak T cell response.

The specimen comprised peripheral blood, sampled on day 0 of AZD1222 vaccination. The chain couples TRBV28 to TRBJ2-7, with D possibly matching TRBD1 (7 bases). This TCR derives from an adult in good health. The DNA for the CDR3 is TGTGCCAGCAGTTTGATGGCAGGGGGGAACTCCTACGAGCAGTACTTC. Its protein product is CASSLMAGGNSYEQYF.